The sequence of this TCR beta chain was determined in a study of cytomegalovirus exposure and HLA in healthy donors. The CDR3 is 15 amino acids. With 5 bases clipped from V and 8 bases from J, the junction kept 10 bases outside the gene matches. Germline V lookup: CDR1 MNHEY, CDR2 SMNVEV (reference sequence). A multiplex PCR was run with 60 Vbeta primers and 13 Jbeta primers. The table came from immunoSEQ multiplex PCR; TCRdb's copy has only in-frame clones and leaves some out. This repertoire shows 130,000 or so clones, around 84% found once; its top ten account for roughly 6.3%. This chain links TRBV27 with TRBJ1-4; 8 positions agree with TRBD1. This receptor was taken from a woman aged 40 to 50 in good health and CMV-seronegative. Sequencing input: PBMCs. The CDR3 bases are TGTGCCAGCAGTGCCTTGTCAGGACAGGGAGAAAAACTGTTTTTT. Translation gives CASSALSGQGEKLFF.